One and the same sample provided the 19 T cell receptor beta chains below, sequenced in a study of cytomegalovirus exposure and HLA in healthy donors (dated by TCRdb to 2017 to 2019). Receptors were amplified or captured by the immunoSEQ multiplex PCR assay. The table was pulled from immuneACCESS by TCRdb, which kept in-frame rearrangements only. Such tables lose some clones; where checked, under half of the loss comes from unresolved V genes, and the rest has no known cause. Here the sample has roughly 260,000 clones; around 90% occur a single time. The top ten hold less than 0.4% of the sample. Sequenced input: PBMCs. The receptors originated from a woman in her late teens or twenties in good health and CMV-seronegative.

V and J are TRBV27 and TRBJ1-1; D ambiguous. V lost 4 bases and J lost 6, with 12 bases in between. The CDR3 loop spans 13 amino acids. Germline V CDR1 and CDR2: MNHEY, SMNVEV (reference sequence). CDR3 sequence (DNA): TGTGCCAGCAGTTACCTAGGCGGTCCTGAAGCTTTCTTT. This sequence encodes CASSYLGGPEAFF.

The chain employs TRBV4-1 and TRBJ1-4; unclear D gene. Looked up from germline, CDR1 is MGHRA and CDR2 is YSYEKL. The ends were cut back, 0 bases at V and 3 bases at J, with 14 bases in the middle. The CDR3 consists of 17 residues. CDR3 sequence: CASSQDPGVRANEKLFF. The CDR3 DNA follows: TGCGCCAGCAGCCAAGATCCCGGGGTTCGGGCTAATGAAAAACTGTTTTTT.

The table lists this clone with a count of one. This chain uses TRBV19 with TRBJ2-1; D gene uncertain. In germline, CDR1 is LNHDA, CDR2 SQIVND (reference sequence). The CDR3 consists of 13 residues. The germline V and J ends were trimmed by 0 bases and 5 bases, with 5 bases remaining between them. Here the CDR3 DNA reads TGTGCCAGTAGTATAGATTATGACAATGAGCAGTTCTTC. Protein product: CASSIDYDNEQFF.

The genes are TRBV6-5 and TRBJ1-4; possible D gene TRBD1, 5 bases. This CDR3 has 14 amino acids. Per germline, CDR1 MNHEY and CDR2 SVGAGI. The V gene lost 4 bases and the J gene lost 4 bases, with 10 bases spanning the gap. CDR3 coding DNA: TGTGCCAGCAGTTCCGGGACTATTAATGAAAAACTGTTTTTT. Its translation is CASSSGTINEKLFF.

In its sample, this clone was seen once. The chain uses TRBV5-5 and TRBJ2-2, with no clear D. Germline V gene sequence: CDR1 SGHKS, CDR2 YYEKEE (reference sequence). Trimming stripped 1 base from V and 7 bases from J, with 5 bases between. The CDR3 totals 12 residues. The CDR3 loop reads CASSLYVGELFF. The CDR3 nucleotides read TGTGCCAGCAGCTTGTATGTCGGGGAGCTGTTTTTT.

This rearrangement joins TRBV10-2 to TRBJ2-1, with 11 bases that match TRBD2. The CDR3 has 13 residues. Germline assignment: CDR1 WSHSY and CDR2 SAAADI. Trimming took 9 bases from V and 9 from J; bases not matched to a gene: 7. In nucleotides, the CDR3 is TGCGCCAGTCTTAGCGGGGGGGCGGGTGAGCAGTTCTTC. This sequence encodes CASLSGGAGEQFF.

The J gene is TRBJ1-5, the V gene TRBV27; 8 nucleotides line up with TRBD1. V was clipped by 7 bases and J by 4 bases; unmatched bases: 3. The CDR3 is made up of 13 amino acids. Germline-derived CDR1 and CDR2 are MNHEY and SMNVEV (reference sequence). The DNA of the CDR3 is TGTGCCAGCATGCAGGGGGCAAATCAGCCCCAGCATTTT. Protein product: CASMQGANQPQHF.

The CDR3 DNA is TGTGCCAGCAGTTTGAGAGGGTTTGGCAATGAGCAGTTCTTC. This encodes CASSLRGFGNEQFF. The chain links TRBV28 to TRBJ2-1; perhaps TRBD2 as D (5 bases). The CDR3 has 14 amino acids. The germline V and J ends were trimmed by 3 bases and 6 bases, with 12 bases remaining between them. CDR1 MDHEN and CDR2 SYDVKM come from the germline V gene.

This clone occurred once. V is TRBV6-4 and J is TRBJ2-3; 7 bases map to TRBD1. Trimming removed 2 bases from V and 4 bases from J; junction bases left unmatched: 6. In germline, CDR1 is MRHNA, CDR2 SNTAGT. CDR3 length equals 15 residues. CDR3 residues: CASSDGQGEADTQYF. CDR3 coding DNA: TGTGCCAGCAGTGACGGTCAGGGGGAAGCAGATACGCAGTATTTT.

The chain uses TRBV27 and TRBJ2-1; 9 bases map to TRBD1. Losses at the gene ends were 6 bases for V and 5 bases for J; bases not matched to a gene: 8. The CDR3 length is 15 residues. The germline V gene encodes CDR1 MNHEY and CDR2 SMNVEV (reference sequence). The CDR3 loop reads CASRFGTGMDNEQFF. The CDR3 DNA is TGTGCCAGCAGATTTGGGACAGGGATGGACAATGAGCAGTTCTTC.

The chain recombines TRBV28 with TRBJ2-5; D perhaps matches TRBD2 (5 bases). V was shortened by 6 bases and J by 7 bases, with 21 bases between the two germline ends. Germline-derived CDR1 and CDR2 are MDHEN and SYDVKM. The CDR3 runs 15 residues. Here the CDR3 reads CASRTSVRTAGTQYF. The CDR3 nucleotides are TGTGCCAGCAGGACAAGTGTCCGAACGGCGGGGACCCAGTACTTC.

The chain joins TRBV12-5 to TRBJ2-1, with TRBD1 matching 7 bases. The CDR3 totals 15 residues. Germline V gene data show CDR1 as LGHNT and CDR2 as FRNRAP. V shed 1 base and J 3 bases; nucleotides not matched to a gene: 3. The CDR3 DNA follows: TGTGCTAGTGGTTTGGGGGGACAGTTCTACAATGAGCAGTTCTTC. It encodes CASGLGGQFYNEQFF.

The chain carries TRBV11-1 and TRBJ1-1, with D unresolved. This CDR3 contains 13 residues. CDR1 SGHAT and CDR2 FQDESV come from the germline V gene (reference sequence). V was pared by 3 bases and J by 0 bases, with 5 bases between. CDR3 in DNA: TGTGCCAGCAGCTTCCCGGTGAACACTGAAGCTTTCTTT. Protein product: CASSFPVNTEAFF.

This rearrangement joins TRBV11-2 to TRBJ2-3; D unresolved. Germline loops: CDR1 SGHAT, CDR2 FQNNGV. The CDR3 consists of 14 residues. V was shortened by 5 bases and J by 2 bases, with 11 bases between the two germline ends. The CDR3 loop reads CASSPRHPTDTQYF. For the CDR3, the DNA is TGTGCCAGCAGCCCTCGACACCCCACAGATACGCAGTATTTT.

The rearrangement joins TRBV6-5 to TRBJ1-2, with no clear D. The CDR3 is made up of 13 amino acids. The germline V gene has CDR1 MNHEY and CDR2 SVGAGI. Between the trimmed V and J ends, which lost 2 bases and 8 bases, there was a span of 12 bases. The CDR3 DNA sequence: TGTGCCAGCAGTTACAGCGGGTCCTTGGGCTACACCTTC. Its protein is CASSYSGSLGYTF.

The chain has TRBV30 and TRBJ1-4; tentatively, D is TRBD1 (5 bases). The V and J ends lost 8 bases and 3 bases respectively, with 13 bases between them. CDR1 and CDR2 from the germline V gene are GTSNPN and SVGIG (reference sequence). This CDR3 contains 13 residues. In DNA form, the CDR3 reads TGTGCCCGGGACGGGGGGGCTAATGAAAAACTGTTTTTT. Amino acids: CARDGGANEKLFF. The full variable domain, rest sourced from reference TRBV30 and TRBJ1-4, is SQTIHQWPATLVQPVGSPLSLECTVEGTSNPNLYWYRQAAGRGLQLLFYSVGIGQISSEVPQNLSASRPQDRQFILSSKKLLLSDSGFYLCARDGGANEKLFFGSGTQLSVL.

The chain uses TRBV4-1 and TRBJ2-5; TRBD2 aligns across 9 bases. Germline CDR1 MGHRA, CDR2 YSYEKL. V shed 0 bases and J 5 bases; nucleotides not matched to a gene: 10. This CDR3 has 17 amino acids. This chain's CDR3 is CASSQESGGGAWETQYF. The CDR3 bases are TGCGCCAGCAGCCAAGAGAGTGGCGGGGGGGCCTGGGAGACCCAGTACTTC.

This clone has a single count. The genes are TRBV5-8 and TRBJ1-5; 7 bases map to TRBD1. Germline CDR1 reads SGHTS; CDR2 reads YDEGEE. This CDR3 region has 15 residues. V shed 5 bases, J shed 7 bases, and the junction held 12 bases outside the gene matches. The CDR3 region has the DNA TGTGCCAGCAGATACCGAGGAGGGGGCGGGCAGCCCCAGCATTTT. Its protein product is CASRYRGGGGQPQHF. The full variable domain, in which reference TRBV5-8 and TRBJ1-5 provide the parts outside the CDR3, is EAGVTQSPTHLIKTRGQQATLRCSPISGHTSVYWYQQALGLGLQFLLWYDEGEERNRGNFPPRFSGRQFPNYSSELNVNALELEDSALYLCASRYRGGGGQPQHFGDGTRLSIL.

CDR3 DNA: TGCGCCAGCAGTGAGTGGGAGGGGAGGGGAGATACGCAGTATTTT. Translation gives CASSEWEGRGDTQYF. The chain employs TRBV10-2 and TRBJ2-3; 7 bases agree with TRBD2. This CDR3 region has 15 residues. Trimming cost V 1 base and J 5 bases; bases outside gene matches: 6. The germline V gene has CDR1 WSHSY and CDR2 SAAADI.